This T cell receptor (beta chain) stems from a study of cytomegalovirus exposure and HLA in healthy donors. Only a few counts were recorded for this clone. The PCR made use of 60 Vbeta and 13 Jbeta primers. The method was immunoSEQ multiplex PCR; TCRdb's version includes in-frame clones alone and lacks a portion of them. The data show some 130,000 clones, 79% seen once. Specimen: PBMCs. The sequence was collected from a man aged 35 to 55 in good health and CMV-seropositive.

The CDR3 nucleotides are TGCGCCAGCAGCAGATCGGGGGACACCGGGGAGCTGTTTTTT. Translated, it gives CASSRSGDTGELFF. This chain connects TRBV5-1 to TRBJ2-2; possibly TRBD2 for D (6 bases). Trimming took off 4 bases at V and 3 bases at J, with 10 bases between the two ends. The CDR3 is 14 residues long. Germline V CDR1 and CDR2: SGHRS, YFSETQ.